Listed below are T cell receptor beta chains from one sample, sequenced in a study of OX40 agonist ivuxolimab in advanced cancers. Here immunoSEQ multiplex PCR was the method, and the copy in TCRdb shows in-frame clones only, minus some. The table has about 73,000 clones, more than 80% seen once. The sequencing here drew on CD4+ or CD8+ T cells sorted from blood, taken in a trial of the OX40 agonist ivuxolimab. Source of these receptors: an adult with an advanced solid tumor such as melanoma, head and neck, liver or kidney cancer. Both conserved end residues are part of each CDR3. D genes are given only for firm matches. Only some rows state a clone size, as once, few, many or a class for expanded clones.

>TRBV11-3|15|.|TRBJ1-4|TRBD1
CASSLGERDREKLFF
TGTGCCAGCAGCTTAGGCGAAAGGGACAGGGAGAAACTGTTTTTT
>TRBV7-2|17|.|TRBJ2-5|TRBD2
CASSLIPGLAGGETQYF
TGTGCCAGCAGCTTGATTCCGGGACTAGCGGGAGGAGAGACCCAGTACTTC
>TRBV28|15|.|TRBJ2-7|TRBD1
CASSFPGQGDYEQYF
TGTGCCAGCAGTTTCCCAGGACAGGGCGACTACGAGCAGTACTTC
>TRBV7-2|16|.|TRBJ2-5|TRBD2
CASSFSSSGAQETQYF
TGTGCCAGCAGCTTTTCGTCTAGCGGGGCCCAAGAGACCCAGTACTTC
>TRBV4-1|19|.|TRBJ2-7|TRBD2
CASSQVGGRTTFGRGEQYF
TGCGCCAGCAGCCAAGTAGGCGGGAGAACAACCTTTGGAAGGGGCGAGCAGTACTTC
>TRBV29-1|15|.|TRBJ2-3|TRBD2
CSVEGLAGGLDTQYF
TGCAGCGTTGAAGGGTTAGCGGGAGGGTTAGATACGCAGTATTTT
>TRBV19|13|.|TRBJ2-3|TRBD2
CASKKRDTDTQYF
TGTGCCAGTAAGAAGCGGGACACAGATACGCAGTATTTT
>TRBV6-1|11|.|TRBJ2-1|TRBD1
CASSERDRGFF
TGTGCCAGCAGTGAAAGGGACAGGGGGTTCTTC
>TRBV7-2|12|once|TRBJ2-2|.
CASSFVSGELFF
TGTGCCAGCAGCTTTGTTTCCGGGGAGCTGTTTTTT
>TRBV27|16|.|TRBJ2-7|.
CASSFFGGGRSYEQYF
TGTGCCAGCAGTTTTTTCGGGGGTGGACGTTCCTACGAGCAGTACTTC
>TRBV19|15|.|TRBJ2-3|TRBD2
CASSIGAGGGDTQYF
TGTGCCAGTAGTATAGGCGCGGGAGGCGGAGATACGCAGTATTTT
>TRBV28|15|.|TRBJ2-7|TRBD1
CASSLPGQGNYEQYF
TGTGCCAGCAGTTTGCCGGGACAGGGTAACTACGAGCAGTACTTC
>TRBV9|16|few|TRBJ2-5|.
CASSVGGKGWPETQYF
TGTGCCAGCAGCGTAGGAGGGAAGGGTTGGCCGGAGACCCAGTACTTC
>TRBV5-1|15|.|TRBJ1-2|.
CASSPPLQANYGYTF
TGCGCCAGCAGCCCCCCTCTTCAGGCTAACTATGGCTACACCTTC
>TRBV7-8|14|.|TRBJ2-7|.
CASSLFQGRNEQYF
TGTGCCAGCAGCTTATTCCAGGGACGAAACGAGCAGTACTTC
>TRBV6-5|11|.|TRBJ1-1|.
CASSYSVNAFF
TGTGCCAGCAGTTACAGCGTTAACGCTTTCTTT
>TRBV7-3|13|.|TRBJ1-2|.
CASSSYGNYGYTF
TGTGCCAGCAGCTCGTATGGAAATTATGGCTACACCTTC
>TRBV7-2|15|.|TRBJ1-5|.
CASSEGRQSNQPQHF
TGTGCCAGCAGCGAAGGGAGGCAGAGCAATCAGCCCCAGCATTTT
>TRBV12-5|15|.|TRBJ1-1|.
CASGSTDGPGGEAFF
TGTGCTAGTGGTTCGACGGACGGCCCAGGTGGGGAAGCTTTCTTT
>TRBV15|14|.|TRBJ1-5|TRBD1
CATSRTGRGQPQHF
TGTGCCACCAGCAGGACAGGGAGGGGTCAGCCCCAGCATTTT
>TRBV28|13|.|TRBJ1-2|.
CASSPRATHGYTF
TGTGCCAGCAGCCCACGGGCCACCCATGGCTACACCTTC
>TRBV11-3|15|once|TRBJ2-3|.
CASSPGGHSTDTQYF
TGTGCCAGCAGCCCAGGAGGCCACAGCACAGATACGCAGTATTTT
>TRBV18|16|.|TRBJ2-2|.
CASSPPGRSNTGELFF
TGTGCCAGCTCACCGCCGGGACGTTCGAACACCGGGGAGCTGTTTTTT
>TRBV4-3|15|.|TRBJ1-2|.
CASSQDQPSLGGYTF
TGCGCCAGCAGCCAAGATCAGCCATCCTTGGGAGGCTACACCTTC
>TRBV19|15|.|TRBJ2-1|.
CASSNTGGSYNEQFF
TGTGCCAGTAGTAACACAGGTGGCTCCTACAATGAGCAGTTCTTC
>TRBV2|13|.|TRBJ2-1|TRBD2
CASSGLAVGEQFF
TGTGCCAGCAGTGGACTAGCGGTGGGTGAGCAGTTCTTC
>TRBV19|14|.|TRBJ1-1|.
CASSKDTRSPEAFF
TGTGCCAGTAGTAAGGACACAAGGTCCCCTGAAGCTTTCTTT
>TRBV5-1|16|.|TRBJ2-1|TRBD2
CASSSRLAGSHNEQFF
TGCGCCAGCAGCTCCAGACTAGCGGGGAGCCACAATGAGCAGTTCTTC
>TRBV7-9|11|.|TRBJ2-7|TRBD2
CASSEAGGFYF
TGTGCCAGCAGCGAAGCGGGAGGCTTTTACTTC
>TRBV9|14|.|TRBJ2-3|.
CASSSGLPVDTQYF
TGTGCCAGCAGCAGCGGACTACCCGTGGATACGCAGTATTTT
>TRBV7-8|13|.|TRBJ1-3|.
CASSLGGGNTIYF
TGTGCCAGCAGCTTAGGAGGCGGAAACACCATATATTTT
>TRBV7-8|13|.|TRBJ1-5|.
CASSRNSNQPQHF
TGTGCCAGCAGTCGAAATAGCAATCAGCCCCAGCATTTT
>TRBV27|15|few|TRBJ2-4|TRBD2
CASSFRGVAKNIQYF
TGTGCCAGCAGTTTCCGGGGGGTAGCCAAAAACATTCAGTACTTC
>TRBV6-1|12|.|TRBJ1-2|.
CASSEVGHGYTF
TGTGCCAGCAGTGAGGTTGGGCATGGCTACACCTTC
>TRBV28|14|.|TRBJ1-3|.
CASRPGTKGNTIYF
TGTGCCAGCAGACCCGGGACCAAGGGAAACACCATATATTTT
>TRBV6-1|14|.|TRBJ1-4|.
CASRSGTSGEKLFF
TGTGCCAGCAGGAGCGGGACCTCCGGGGAAAAACTGTTTTTT
>TRBV5-1|14|.|TRBJ2-3|.
CASSLTNVADTQYF
TGCGCCAGCAGCTTGACAAACGTCGCAGATACGCAGTATTTT
>TRBV5-1|14|few|TRBJ1-1|.
CASSLVPGNTEAFF
TGCGCCAGCAGCTTGGTCCCGGGCAACACTGAAGCTTTCTTT
>TRBV7-3|20|.|TRBJ2-7|TRBD2
CASNPLQGLAGLMIVYEQYF
TGTGCCAGCAACCCCCTCCAGGGACTAGCGGGATTGATGATCGTGTACGAGCAGTACTTC
>TRBV18|15|.|TRBJ1-5|.
CASSLSGGDYQPQHF
TGTGCCAGCTCACTTTCCGGGGGCGATTATCAGCCCCAGCATTTT
>TRBV11-2|15|.|TRBJ2-7|TRBD1
CASSLGAQQGSEQYF
TGTGCCAGCAGCTTAGGGGCGCAACAGGGGAGCGAGCAGTACTTC
>TRBV19|15|.|TRBJ2-2|TRBD1
CASSVNRGTTGELFF
TGTGCCAGTAGTGTCAACAGGGGGACCACCGGGGAGCTGTTTTTT